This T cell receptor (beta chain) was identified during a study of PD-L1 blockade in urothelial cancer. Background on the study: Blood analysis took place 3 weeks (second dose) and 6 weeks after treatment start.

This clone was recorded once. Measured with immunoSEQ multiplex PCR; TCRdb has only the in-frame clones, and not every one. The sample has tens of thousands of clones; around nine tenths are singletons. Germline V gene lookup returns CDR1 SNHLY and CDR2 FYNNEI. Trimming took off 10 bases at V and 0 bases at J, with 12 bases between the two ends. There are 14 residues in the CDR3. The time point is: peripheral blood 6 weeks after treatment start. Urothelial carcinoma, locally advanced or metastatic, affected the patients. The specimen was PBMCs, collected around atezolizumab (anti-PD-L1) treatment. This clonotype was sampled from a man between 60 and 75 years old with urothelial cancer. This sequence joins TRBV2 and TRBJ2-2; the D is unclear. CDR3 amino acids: CATWAGSNTGELFF. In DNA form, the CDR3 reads TGTGCCACCTGGGCCGGATCGAACACCGGGGAGCTGTTTTTT.